This T cell receptor (beta chain) came from a study of shared clonotypes between healthy human individuals. Overall study findings and caveats: Larger estimated richness was generally seen in naive subsets than in memory subsets.

The CDR3 is 14 amino acids. V was shortened by 5 bases and J by 5 bases, with 13 bases between the two germline ends. Germline V gene data show CDR1 as MNHNS and CDR2 as SASEGT. Sequenced by immunoSEQ multiplex PCR; TCRdb stores in-frame clones only, minus some. The sample lists roughly 2.5 million clones; around 94% were seen once. About this clone itself: Its antigen is not known.

Specimen: naive CD4+ T cells sorted from blood. Described subset: CD45RA+ positively selected. V usage is TRBV6-1 and J usage is TRBJ2-1; D might be TRBD2 (6 bases). The sequence derives from a man in his late teens or twenties in good health. CDR3: CASSRGWGDNEQFF. CDR3 DNA: TGTGCCAGCAGTAGAGGATGGGGGGACAATGAGCAGTTCTTC.